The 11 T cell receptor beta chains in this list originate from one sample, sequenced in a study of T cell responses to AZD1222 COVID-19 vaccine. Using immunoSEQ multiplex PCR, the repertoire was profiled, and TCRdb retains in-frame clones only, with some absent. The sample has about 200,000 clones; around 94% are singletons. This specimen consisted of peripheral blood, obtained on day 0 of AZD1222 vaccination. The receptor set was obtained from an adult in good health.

CDR3 nucleotide sequence: TGTGCCAGCAGTACTCAGGGAGGCGGGGAGCTGTTTTTT. Translated, it gives CASSTQGGGELFF. The genes are TRBV7-6 and TRBJ2-2, with D perhaps TRBD2 (6 bases). The germline CDR1 and CDR2 sequences are SGHVS and FNYEAQ. The CDR3 extends over 13 amino acids. Deletions cut 6 bases from V and 7 bases from J, with 12 bases between.

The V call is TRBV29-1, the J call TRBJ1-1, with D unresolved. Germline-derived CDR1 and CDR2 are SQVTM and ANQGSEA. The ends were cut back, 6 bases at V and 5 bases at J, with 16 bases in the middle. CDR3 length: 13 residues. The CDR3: CSVYSREVTEAFF. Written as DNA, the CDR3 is TGCAGCGTCTATTCTCGAGAGGTGACTGAAGCTTTCTTT.

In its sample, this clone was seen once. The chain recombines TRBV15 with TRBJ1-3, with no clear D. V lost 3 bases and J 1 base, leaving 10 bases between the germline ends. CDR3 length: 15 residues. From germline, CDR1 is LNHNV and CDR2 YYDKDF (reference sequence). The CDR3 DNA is TGTGCCACCAGCAGCCCCTTACAGTCTGGAAACACCATATATTTT. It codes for CATSSPLQSGNTIYF. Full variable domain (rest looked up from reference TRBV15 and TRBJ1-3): DAMVIQNPRYQVTQFGKPVTLSCSQTLNHNVMYWYQQKSSQAPKLLFHYYDKDFNNEADTPDNFQSRRPNTSFCFLDIRSPGLGDTAMYLCATSSPLQSGNTIYFGEGSWLTVV.

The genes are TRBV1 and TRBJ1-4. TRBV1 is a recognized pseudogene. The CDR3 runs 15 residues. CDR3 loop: CTSSQTLATNEKLFF. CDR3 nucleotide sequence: TGCACCAGCAGCCAGACCCTTGCAACTAATGAAAAACTGTTTTTT.

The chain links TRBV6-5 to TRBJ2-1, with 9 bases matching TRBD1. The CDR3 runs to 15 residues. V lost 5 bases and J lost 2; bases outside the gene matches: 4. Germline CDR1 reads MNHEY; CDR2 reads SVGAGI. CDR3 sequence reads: CASSPGQGTYNEQFF. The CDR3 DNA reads TGTGCCAGCAGTCCCGGACAGGGGACCTACAATGAGCAGTTCTTC.

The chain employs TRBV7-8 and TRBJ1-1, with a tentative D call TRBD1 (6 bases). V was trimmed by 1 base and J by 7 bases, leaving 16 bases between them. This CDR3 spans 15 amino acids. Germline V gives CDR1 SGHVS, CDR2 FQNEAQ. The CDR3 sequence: CASSLGGAMGFEAFF. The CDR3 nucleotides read TGTGCCAGCAGCTTAGGGGGGGCGATGGGTTTTGAAGCTTTCTTT.

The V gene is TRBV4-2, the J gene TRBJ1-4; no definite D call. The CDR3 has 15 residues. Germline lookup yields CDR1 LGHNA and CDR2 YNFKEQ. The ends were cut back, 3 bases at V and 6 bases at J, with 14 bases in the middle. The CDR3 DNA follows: TGTGCCAGCAGCCACCGAGAAGGAGGGCATGAAAAACTGTTTTTT. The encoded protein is CASSHREGGHEKLFF.

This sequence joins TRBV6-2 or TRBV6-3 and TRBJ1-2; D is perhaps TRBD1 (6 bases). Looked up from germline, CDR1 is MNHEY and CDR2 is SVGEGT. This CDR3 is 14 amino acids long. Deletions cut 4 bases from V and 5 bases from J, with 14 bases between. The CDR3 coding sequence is TGTGCCAGCAGTTTAGAGGGGGGCGGTTATGGCTACACCTTC. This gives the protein CASSLEGGGYGYTF.

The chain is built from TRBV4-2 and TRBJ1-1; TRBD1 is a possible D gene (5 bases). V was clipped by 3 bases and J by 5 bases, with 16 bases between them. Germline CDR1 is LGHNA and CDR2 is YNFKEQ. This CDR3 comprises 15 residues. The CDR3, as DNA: TGTGCCAGCAGCCATGAGGGTGGGGCGCGGACTGAAGCTTTCTTT. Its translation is CASSHEGGARTEAFF.

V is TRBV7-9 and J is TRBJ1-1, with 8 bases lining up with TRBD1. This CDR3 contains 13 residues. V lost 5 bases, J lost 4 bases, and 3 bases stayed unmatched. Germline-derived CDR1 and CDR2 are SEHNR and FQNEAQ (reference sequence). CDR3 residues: CASSRQGRTEAFF. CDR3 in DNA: TGTGCCAGCAGCCGACAGGGGCGCACTGAAGCTTTCTTT.

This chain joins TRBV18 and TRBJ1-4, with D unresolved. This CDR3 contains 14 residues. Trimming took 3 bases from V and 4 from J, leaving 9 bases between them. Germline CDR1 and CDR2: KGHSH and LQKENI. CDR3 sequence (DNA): TGTGCCAGCTCACCCTGGGCCGATAATGAAAAACTGTTTTTT. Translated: CASSPWADNEKLFF.